The clone carrying this TCR beta chain appeared a single time. This CDR3 spans 15 amino acids. The record originates from a study of blood T cell repertoires in COVID-19. Overall study context: Both acute and convalescent COVID-19 samples were obtained from the United States, Italy and Spain.

Profiled with immunoSEQ multiplex PCR; TCRdb holds only in-frame clones, not every one. The table includes approximately 160,000 clones, over 70% detected once. The sequence came from a woman aged 55-69 years with acute or convalescent COVID-19. Sequencing input: peripheral blood. The chain recombines TRBV1 with TRBJ2-2; the tabulated D call, TRBD2, remains unverified against the DNA. TRBV1 is annotated as a pseudogene. This CDR3 reads CTSRQAGSDTGELFF. The CDR3 DNA follows: TGCACCAGCCGACAAGCGGGGTCCGACACCGGGGAGCTGTTTTTT.